In this sample, the clone carrying this T cell receptor (beta chain) turned up a few times. What it binds is not known. TCR alpha and beta CDR3 regions were amplified from RNA using iRepertoire nested multiplex PCR. For one-step reverse transcription and amplification, roughly 95-450 ng of tissue mRNA or PBMC total RNA was used. TCRdb fed the multiplex PCR reads into MiXCR, producing one record per CDR3 protein. The table records 95,000 to 150,000 distinct CDR3 sequences, approximately 25% of them present only once. Germline V CDR1 and CDR2: LNHDA, SQIVND (reference sequence). This CDR3 contains 14 residues. V lost 3 bases to trimming and J lost 1 base, with 9 bases between them. This sample was included in a study of glioma-infiltrating T cells. Findings and caveats of the study: Tissue and blood shared very few CDR3 sequences. Gliomas, especially low-grade, showed above-expected tissue-blood divergence; non-neoplastic patients showed below.

V gene TRBV19 combines with J gene TRBJ1-1, with D hard to call. The material sequenced was glioma tissue, nonneoplastic brain tissue, or PBMCs (not recorded which). This TCR derives from a human donor with low-grade glioma or glioblastoma, undergoing nonglioma brain surgery, or in good health (not recorded which). The CDR3 loop is CASSMDGWNTEAFF. In DNA form, the CDR3 reads TGTGCCAGTAGTATGGACGGGTGGAACACTGAAGCTTTCTTT.